This TCR beta chain was obtained from a study of blood T cell repertoires in COVID-19. Across roughly 25 US areas, participants ranged in age from about 18 to 89 years. All exposed participants met a person with COVID-19 within 2 weeks before entering the study. Sequenced by immunoSEQ multiplex PCR; TCRdb stores in-frame clones only, minus some. Found here are a few hundred thousand clones, 85% to 90% of them singletons; the top ten hold less than 3%. The TCR was taken from a woman aged 50 to 60 who had been exposed to COVID-19. The sequencing sample was made of PBMCs or T cells enriched from blood (not recorded which).

The CDR3 here is CASSPRMEGRGSNSPLHF. The CDR3 DNA reads as TGTGCCAGCAGCCCTCGGATGGAGGGAAGAGGGTCTAATTCACCCCTCCACTTT. This chain uses TRBV4-2 with TRBJ1-6; D is unclear. The V gene lost 4 bases and the J gene lost 6 bases, with 22 bases spanning the gap. The germline V gene has CDR1 LGHNA and CDR2 YNFKEQ. The CDR3 is made up of 18 amino acids.